The 14 T cell receptor beta chains listed next were all sequenced from one sample in a study of blood T cell repertoires in COVID-19. The assay was immunoSEQ multiplex PCR, and TCRdb's table has in-frame clones only and misses some. The table includes approximately 46,000 clones, roughly 89% detected once. Material: peripheral blood. These receptors were obtained from a man aged 50 to 59 with active COVID-19.

This chain connects TRBV5-6 to TRBJ1-2; possibly TRBD1 for D (5 bases). This CDR3 contains 17 residues. The ends were cut back, 0 bases at V and 5 bases at J, with 20 bases in the middle. In germline, CDR1 is SGHDT, CDR2 YYEEEE. CDR3 in DNA: TGTGCCAGCAGCTTGGGGGGCTCCGGATTATCTTCGTATGGCTACACCTTC. The encoded protein is CASSLGGSGLSSYGYTF.

V gene TRBV30 combines with J gene TRBJ1-1; weak D call: TRBD1 (5 bases). CDR1 and CDR2 (germline): GTSNPN, SVGIG (reference sequence). The CDR3 runs 12 residues. Between the trimmed V and J ends, which lost 0 bases and 12 bases, there was a span of 14 bases. This chain's CDR3 is CAWSVPQGAPFF. DNA for the CDR3: TGTGCCTGGAGTGTACCCCAGGGTGCGCCTTTCTTT.

This chain links TRBV4-3 with TRBJ2-7, with D perhaps TRBD2 (5 bases). Germline CDR1 LGHNA, CDR2 YSLEER. The CDR3 totals 14 residues. V was pared by 4 bases and J by 3 bases, with 13 bases between. The CDR3 nucleotides read TGCGCCAGCAGCCTTGGGAACGGAGGCTACGAGCAGTACTTC. Translating it yields CASSLGNGGYEQYF.

The chain has TRBV6-2 or TRBV6-3 and TRBJ1-2, with D perhaps matching TRBD1 (5 bases). The CDR3 consists of 12 residues. From germline, CDR1 is MNHEY and CDR2 SVGEGT. V lost 6 bases to trimming and J lost 5 bases, with 10 bases between them. CDR3 DNA: TGTGCCAGCAGCCGACAGATGTATGGCTACACCTTC. It codes for CASSRQMYGYTF.

The rearrangement uses TRBV10-3 and TRBJ1-1, with D maybe TRBD1 (5 bases). V dropped 2 bases and J dropped 5 bases, with 12 bases sitting between them. This CDR3 has 14 residues. From germline, CDR1 is ENHRY and CDR2 SYGVKD. The CDR3 nucleotides read TGTGCCATCAGTGAGGGTCAGGGTGGAACTGAAGCTTTCTTT. Protein: CAISEGQGGTEAFF.

The chain recombines TRBV7-2 with TRBJ1-4; no clear D. V shed 1 base and J shed 8 bases, with 11 bases lying between them. Germline V gene lookup returns CDR1 SGHTA and CDR2 FQGNSA. This CDR3 has 14 amino acids. This CDR3 is CASSLGGPVEKLFF. CDR3 DNA: TGTGCCAGCAGCTTAGGAGGGCCGGTCGAAAAACTGTTTTTT.

V is TRBV5-4 and J is TRBJ2-5, with D uncertain. This CDR3 contains 13 residues. Germline V gene sequence: CDR1 SGHNT, CDR2 YYREEE (reference sequence). V lost 0 bases, J lost 5 bases, and 8 bases lay in between. The CDR3 spells CASSLGLRETQYF. CDR3 in DNA: TGTGCCAGCAGCTTGGGACTTCGGGAGACCCAGTACTTC.

The V gene is TRBV3-1 (or the pseudogene TRBV3-2), the J gene TRBJ2-1, with 11 nucleotides matching TRBD1. Unmatched junction bases numbered 4, after V lost 3 bases and J lost 3 bases. CDR3 length: 16 residues. Germline V lookup: CDR1 LGHDT, CDR2 YNNKEL (reference sequence). CDR3 in amino acids: CASSQSGTGGYNEQFF. The CDR3 DNA follows: TGTGCCAGCAGCCAGTCCGGGACAGGGGGCTACAATGAGCAGTTCTTC.

This chain uses TRBV28 with TRBJ1-2; D is perhaps TRBD1 (6 bases). The CDR3 sequence is 14 residues long. CDR1 is MDHEN, CDR2 SYDVKM, per germline. The germline V and J ends were trimmed by 3 bases and 5 bases, with 13 bases remaining between them. CDR3 sequence: CASSLGARGYGYTF. The CDR3 DNA sequence: TGTGCCAGCAGTTTGGGGGCAAGGGGGTATGGCTACACCTTC.

This clone was seen a single time. The genes are TRBV25-1 and TRBJ1-4; TRBD1 agrees at 8 bases. The V gene end was trimmed by 3 bases and the J gene end by 8 bases; junction bases not matched to a gene: 8. CDR1 and CDR2 from the germline V gene are MGHDK and SYGVNS. CDR3 length: 15 residues. CDR3 sequence: CASSEPQGAREKLFF. The CDR3 nucleotides read TGTGCCAGCAGTGAGCCTCAGGGGGCAAGGGAAAAACTGTTTTTT. Based on the CDR3 plus reference TRBV25-1 and TRBJ1-4, the full variable domain is EADIYQTPRYLVIGTGKKITLECSQTMGHDKMYWYQQDPGMELHLIHYSYGVNSTEKGDLSSESTVSRIRTEHFPLTLESARPSHTSQYLCASSEPQGAREKLFFGSGTQLSVL.

The gene calls are TRBV7-9 and TRBJ1-1; 8 nucleotides agree with TRBD1. CDR3 size: 14 residues. V was pared by 1 base and J by 7 bases, with 5 bases of the junction left unmatched. The germline gives CDR1 SEHNR, CDR2 FQNEAQ (reference sequence). CDR3: CASSLGTGSSEAFF. In DNA, the CDR3 is TGTGCCAGCAGCTTAGGGACAGGGTCTAGTGAAGCTTTCTTT.

This clone appeared once. This rearrangement joins TRBV14 to TRBJ1-2; D is undetermined. V was trimmed by 0 bases and J by 13 bases, leaving 18 bases between them. The germline V gene has CDR1 SGHDN and CDR2 FVKESK. There are 14 residues in the CDR3. This chain's CDR3 is CASSQEFGSAGSTF. CDR3 sequence (DNA): TGTGCCAGCAGCCAAGAGTTCGGCAGCGCGGGGTCCACCTTC. The entire variable domain, with the rest obtained from reference TRBV14 and TRBJ1-2, is as follows: EAGVTQFPSHSVIEKGQTVTLRCDPISGHDNLYWYRRVMGKEIKFLLHFVKESKQDESGMPNNRFLAERTGGTYSTLKVQPAELEDSGVYFCASSQEFGSAGSTFGSGTRLTVV.

The chain has TRBV10-1 and TRBJ2-3; 8 nucleotides match TRBD2. Trimming cost V 3 bases and J 6 bases; bases outside gene matches: 5. CDR1 is WNHNN, CDR2 SYGVQD, per germline (reference sequence). CDR3 size: 14 residues. This CDR3 is CASSDGGAGDTQYF. The CDR3, as DNA: TGCGCCAGCAGTGACGGGGGGGCAGGTGATACGCAGTATTTT.

CDR3 protein: CSASKRSTYEQYF. The CDR3, as DNA: TGCAGTGCTAGTAAGCGGTCAACCTACGAGCAGTACTTC. This chain links TRBV20-1 with TRBJ2-7; D is possibly TRBD2 (5 bases). Germline CDR1 reads DFQATT; CDR2 reads SNEGSKA (reference sequence). The V gene lost 3 bases and the J gene lost 2 bases, with 11 bases spanning the gap. This CDR3 comprises 13 residues.